This is a list of T cell receptor beta chains from one sample in a study of blood T cell repertoires in COVID-19. Some clones are missing from TCRdb's copy, which holds only in-frame ones; the method was immunoSEQ multiplex PCR. The sample has fewer than 500,000 clones, 75% to 90% seen once. Material: peripheral blood. All receptors derive from a woman in her twenties or thirties with acute or convalescent COVID-19. Each CDR3 is given with its conserved first and last residue. The D gene is left open where the match is weak. Part of the rows lack a size; the others show once, few, many or a class for expanded clones.

NA	NA	TRBV7-6	TRBJ2-5	TGTGCCAGCAGCCCCAGACAAAAAGAGACCCAGTACTTC	CASSPRQKETQYF
NA	NA	TRBV9	TRBJ1-6	TGTGCCAGCAGCGTAGACAGGGAAGGGGCACCCCTCCACTTT	CASSVDREGAPLHF
TRBD1	NA	TRBV6-5	TRBJ1-2	TGTGCCAGCAGTTACACAACAGGGGTTAACTATGGCTACACCTTC	CASSYTTGVNYGYTF
TRBD1	NA	TRBV6-5	TRBJ2-7	TGTGCCAGCAGACCCCACCGGGACAGGTTCGACGAGCAGTACTTC	CASRPHRDRFDEQYF
NA	NA	TRBV11-2	TRBJ2-7	TGTGCCAGCAGCACGTCCGGGACATCCGACTCCTACGAGCAGTACTTC	CASSTSGTSDSYEQYF
TRBD2	once	TRBV5-1	TRBJ2-5	TGCGCCAGCAGTCCGGGACTAGTAAAAGAGACCCAGTACTTC	CASSPGLVKETQYF
TRBD2	NA	TRBV18	TRBJ2-1	TGTACCAGCTCACCAACCCTAGCGGGGGGGAGAGATGAGCAGTTCTTC	CTSSPTLAGGRDEQFF
NA	few	TRBV28	TRBJ1-3	TGTGCCAGCAGTTTACCGCCAGGGAAAGAAAACACCATATATTTT	CASSLPPGKENTIYF
TRBD2	once	TRBV7-2	TRBJ2-5	TGTGCCAGCAGCTCAAGGACTAGCGGGGGGGCTAAGACCCAGTACTTC	CASSSRTSGGAKTQYF
TRBD1	NA	TRBV30	TRBJ1-2	TGTGCCTGGCGGACAGGGTCATCCCCCAACTATGGCTACACCTTC	CAWRTGSSPNYGYTF
NA	NA	TRBV29-1	TRBJ1-1	TGCAGCGTCTTAGGCGCGGACAGTTTCTTT	CSVLGADSFF
NA	once	TRBV11-3	TRBJ2-1	TGTGCCAGCAGCTTAGGGCAGGGCCGAGGGCAGTTCTTC	CASSLGQGRGQFF
NA	NA	TRBV15	TRBJ1-3	TGTGCCACCAGCAGAGATCTCCTCTCCAGCGAGTCCGGAAACACCATATATTTT	CATSRDLLSSESGNTIYF
TRBD1	few	TRBV28	TRBJ2-7	TGTGCCAGCAGTACCTGGGACAGGGTAATTAGTTACGAGCAGTACTTC	CASSTWDRVISYEQYF
TRBD1	NA	TRBV18	TRBJ2-1	TGTGCCAGCTCACCGACAGGGCAGGTTTGGGATGAGCAGTTCTTC	CASSPTGQVWDEQFF
NA	NA	TRBV15	TRBJ2-1	TGTGCCACCAGCACAGGATACAATGAGCAGTTCTTC	CATSTGYNEQFF
NA	NA	TRBV7-2	TRBJ2-7	TGTGCCAGCAGCTTGGAACGGGGGGCTTCCTACGAGCAGTACTTC	CASSLERGASYEQYF
TRBD1	NA	TRBV7-9	TRBJ2-7	TGTGCCAGCAGCACTTGGGACAGGTTCAACGAGCAGTACTTC	CASSTWDRFNEQYF
NA	NA	TRBV4-1	TRBJ1-1	TGCGCCAGCAGCCAACCAGGGATGAACACTGAAGCTTTCTTT	CASSQPGMNTEAFF
TRBD2	once	TRBV2	TRBJ2-7	TGTGCCAGCAGTGAAGGTGGACTAGTCTACGAGCAGTACTTC	CASSEGGLVYEQYF
TRBD1	NA	TRBV5-1	TRBJ1-3	TGCGCCAGCAGCTTGGGGCACCCAGGGGGCTCTGGAAACACCATATATTTT	CASSLGHPGGSGNTIYF
NA	NA	TRBV30	TRBJ1-1	TGTGCACGCAGGGTTACGAACACTGAAGCTTTCTTT	CARRVTNTEAFF
NA	NA	TRBV5-6	TRBJ1-1	TGTGCCAGCAGCTTGGGTCTGGGAGGGACTGAAGCTTTCTTT	CASSLGLGGTEAFF
NA	few	TRBV28	TRBJ2-1	TGTGCCAGCAGTTTCCAGGTCCCCAATGAGCAGTTCTTC	CASSFQVPNEQFF
NA	NA	TRBV4-1	TRBJ2-7	TGCGCCAGCAGCCAAGAACAGGGCCTCTCCTACGAGCAGTACTTC	CASSQEQGLSYEQYF
TRBD2	NA	TRBV4-2	TRBJ2-3	TGTGCCAGCAGCCAAGATCCCGGGGGGGATACGCAGTATTTT	CASSQDPGGDTQYF
NA	once	TRBV28	TRBJ2-5	TGTGCCAGCAGTTTCTCAGGGCGAGAGACCCAGTACTTC	CASSFSGRETQYF
NA	few	TRBV6-1	TRBJ1-5	TGTGCCAGCAGTGAATCCAGAAATCAGCCCCAGCATTTT	CASSESRNQPQHF
NA	NA	TRBV2	TRBJ1-4	TGTGCCAGCAGTGTCAGACAAGAGGAAAAACTGTTTTTT	CASSVRQEEKLFF
TRBD1	NA	TRBV6-1	TRBJ1-1	TGTGCCAGCACCCCGGGACAGTTAGGAAGAGAAGCTTTCTTT	CASTPGQLGREAFF
NA	NA	TRBV9	TRBJ2-1	TGTGCCAGCAGCGTATCATCAGGCGAGCAGTTCTTC	CASSVSSGEQFF
NA	NA	TRBV3-1/TRBV3-2	TRBJ2-7	TGTGCCAGCAGCCCGTCTCGCTACGAGCAGTACTTC	CASSPSRYEQYF
NA	NA	TRBV30	TRBJ2-5	TGTGCCTGGAGTTTGCTTAGCGCGGAGACCCAGTACTTC	CAWSLLSAETQYF
TRBD2	NA	TRBV13	TRBJ2-3	TGTGCCAGCAGCCCCAGCGGGGGGACTAGCACAGATACGCAGTATTTT	CASSPSGGTSTDTQYF
NA	NA	TRBV7-9	TRBJ2-7	TGTGCCAGCAGCCCTTCGTCCTACGAGCAGTACTTC	CASSPSSYEQYF
NA	NA	TRBV4-1	TRBJ2-3	TGCGCCAGCAGCTTGCCCTCCGGGACACTTGCTAGCACAGATACGCAGTATTTT	CASSLPSGTLASTDTQYF
TRBD1	NA	TRBV5-5	TRBJ2-5	TGTGCCAGCAGCTTGCACAGGGGGCAGGAGACCCAGTACTTC	CASSLHRGQETQYF
TRBD1	NA	TRBV28	TRBJ1-2	TGTGCCGCCAAGCGAGGATACAGGGGGGTCTCTAACTATGGCTACACCTTC	CAAKRGYRGVSNYGYTF
NA	NA	TRBV20-1	TRBJ2-3	TGCAGTGCTAGTGAGTCCTATCCAGATACGCAGTATTTT	CSASESYPDTQYF
TRBD2	NA	TRBV9	TRBJ2-7	TGTGCCAGCAGCGTACGCGGGGGGGCCGATTACGAGCAGTACTTC	CASSVRGGADYEQYF
NA	NA	TRBV27	TRBJ2-1	TGTGCCAGCAGTGGGGGGACCGTGCCCCCGTTCTTC	CASSGGTVPPFF